The rows below give T cell receptor beta chains drawn from one sample of a study of metastatic and nonmetastatic thyroid tumors. TCRdb re-clonotyped the PCR reads via MiXCR. The table has about 30,000 clones, about 22% seen once. The source material was blood. Receptors were obtained from a female donor with papillary thyroid cancer or a benign thyroid nodule (not recorded which). Some clones in this sample may be carry-over from other donors' samples. Both conserved end residues are part of each CDR3. A D gene is named only where the DNA matches it firmly. Rows may omit the clone size; those that give it use once, few, many or a size class.

D gene,J gene,V gene,clone size,CDR3 protein
-,TRBJ2-7,TRBV28,medium-sized,CASSPSSYEQYF
-,TRBJ2-7,TRBV5-1,medium-sized,CASSLASQAYEQYF
TRBD1,TRBJ1-5,TRBV12-5,many,CASGLVLDRGQDQPQHF
-,TRBJ1-2,TRBV5-6,-,CASILAFTGNGYTF
-,TRBJ2-3,TRBV24-1,many,CATRDNTDTQYF
-,TRBJ2-7,TRBV27,-,CASSPRTGIWSNEQYF
-,TRBJ1-1,TRBV6-1,few,CASRSPRSVSTEAFF
-,TRBJ2-1,TRBV6-6,-,CASSYFAGGNNEQFF
-,TRBJ1-5,TRBV28,many,CASSLQGRGTVGQPQHF
-,TRBJ1-6,TRBV5-4,many,CASSLDGSSYNSPLHF
-,TRBJ1-5,TRBV7-6,many,CASSLGAGSLHQPQHF
-,TRBJ1-1,TRBV15,many,CATSGDGEVTFF
-,TRBJ2-6,TRBV5-4,many,CASSLSPRDAGANVLTF
-,TRBJ1-2,TRBV11-2,medium-sized,CASSPGAGYGYTF
TRBD2,TRBJ2-7,TRBV6-2/TRBV6-3,-,CASSYSLAGEYPYEQYF
TRBD2,TRBJ2-1,TRBV10-1,-,CASRRGSPCSDEQFF
TRBD2,TRBJ2-3,TRBV5-6,-,CASCVGLAVNSLRDTQYF
-,TRBJ1-1,TRBV6-6,few,CASSYPRARSVREPEALF
-,TRBJ2-3,TRBV20-1,many,CSAGVLDNTDTQYF
TRBD2,TRBJ2-7,TRBV20-1,-,CSAGTRLAGGYEQYF
TRBD2,TRBJ2-1,TRBV5-1,many,CASSLASGRNEQFF